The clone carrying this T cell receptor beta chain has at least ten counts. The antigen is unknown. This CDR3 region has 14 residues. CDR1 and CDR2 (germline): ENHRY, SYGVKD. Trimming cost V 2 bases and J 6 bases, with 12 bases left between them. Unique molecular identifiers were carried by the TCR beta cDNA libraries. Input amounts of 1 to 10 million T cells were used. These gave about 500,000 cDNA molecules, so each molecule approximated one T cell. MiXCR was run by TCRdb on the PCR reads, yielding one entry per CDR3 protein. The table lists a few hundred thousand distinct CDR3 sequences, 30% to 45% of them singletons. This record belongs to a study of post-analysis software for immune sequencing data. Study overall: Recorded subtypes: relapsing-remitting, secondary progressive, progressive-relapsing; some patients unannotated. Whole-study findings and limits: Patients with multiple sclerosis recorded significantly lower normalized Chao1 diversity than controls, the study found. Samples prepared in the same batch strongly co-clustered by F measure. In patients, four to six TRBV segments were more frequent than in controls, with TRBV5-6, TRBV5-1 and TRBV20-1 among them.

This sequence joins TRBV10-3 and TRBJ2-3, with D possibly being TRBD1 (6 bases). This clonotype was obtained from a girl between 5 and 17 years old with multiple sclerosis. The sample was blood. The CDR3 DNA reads TGTGCCATCAGTGAGAATGGGCAGGGGGATACGCAGTATTTT. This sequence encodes CAISENGQGDTQYF.